This T cell receptor (beta chain) was sequenced for a study of T cells in women clearing cervical HPV infection. Study-wide background: Controls were women whose single incident HPV16 infection cleared within 12 months without precancer or cancer.

immunoSEQ multiplex PCR used an average of 1200 ng genomic DNA. Produced via immunoSEQ multiplex PCR; TCRdb's table is partial and in-frame only. The data include about 24,000 clones; the top ten clones carry under 6.5%. Turning to this clone: Its antigen is undetermined. From the germline J gene comes the end of the CDR3, since the read stops 3 residues before it.

This CDR3 is built from 13 residues. Germline CDR1 is SGHTA and CDR2 is FQGTGA. V dropped 4 bases and J dropped 3; count of bases not matched to a gene: 2. Study-wide points: Richness plus V gene abundances separated cases from controls with AUC roughly 0.88.

This sequence joins TRBV7-3 and TRBJ1-1, with 7 positions matching TRBD1. What was sequenced was blood buffy coat. The TCR was taken from a woman between 18 and 70 years old with a cervical HPV16 infection that either progressed to CIN3+ or cleared (not recorded which). The CDR3 DNA, read in part, is TGTGCCAGCAGCTCGACAGGGTACACTGAA. It encodes CASSSTGYTE. The entire CDR3 sequence reads CASSSTGYTEAFF.